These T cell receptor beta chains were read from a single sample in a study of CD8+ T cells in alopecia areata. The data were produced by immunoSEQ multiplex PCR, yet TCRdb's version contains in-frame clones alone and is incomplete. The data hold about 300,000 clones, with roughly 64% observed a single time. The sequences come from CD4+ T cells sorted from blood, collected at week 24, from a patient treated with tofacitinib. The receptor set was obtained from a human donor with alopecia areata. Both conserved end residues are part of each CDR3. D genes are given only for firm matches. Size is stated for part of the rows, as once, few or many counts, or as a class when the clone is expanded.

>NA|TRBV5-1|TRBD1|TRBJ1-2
CASSTTGNYGYTF
TGCGCCAGCAGTACGACAGGGAACTATGGCTACACCTTC
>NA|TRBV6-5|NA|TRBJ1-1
CASSPTRGTEAFF
TGTGCCAGCAGTCCCACACGAGGCACTGAAGCTTTCTTT
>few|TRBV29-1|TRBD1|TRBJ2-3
CSVLGTDTDTQYF
TGCAGCGTTTTAGGGACAGACACAGATACGCAGTATTTT
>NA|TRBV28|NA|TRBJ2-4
CASSPGGSKNIQYF
TGTGCCAGCAGTCCGGGGGGCAGCAAAAACATTCAGTACTTC
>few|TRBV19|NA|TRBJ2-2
CASTRLGGHTGELFF
TGTGCCAGTACTCGCCTGGGGGGCCACACCGGGGAGCTGTTTTTT
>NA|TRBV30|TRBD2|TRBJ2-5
CAWTSGGSETQYF
TGTGCCTGGACTAGCGGGGGGAGTGAGACCCAGTACTTC
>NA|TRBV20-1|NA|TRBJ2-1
CSANPDNEQFF
TGCAGTGCTAACCCTGATAATGAGCAGTTCTTC
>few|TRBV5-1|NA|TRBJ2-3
CASSPLSSGTDTQYF
TGCGCCAGCAGCCCACTTTCCTCCGGCACAGATACGCAGTATTTT
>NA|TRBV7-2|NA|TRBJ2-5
CASSLAVQETQYF
TGTGCCAGCAGCTTAGCTGTCCAAGAGACCCAGTACTTC
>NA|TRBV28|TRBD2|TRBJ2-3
CASSFNSLGGGTDTQYF
TGTGCCAGCAGTTTTAATTCGTTAGGCGGGGGGACAGATACGCAGTATTTT
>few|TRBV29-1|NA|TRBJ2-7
CSVDGGGEQYF
TGCAGCGTTGACGGGGGCGGCGAGCAGTACTTC
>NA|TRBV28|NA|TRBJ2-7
CATLLRHEQYF
TGTGCCACCCTTCTTCGCCACGAGCAGTACTTC
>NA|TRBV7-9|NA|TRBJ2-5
CATGETQYF
TGTGCCACAGGGGAGACCCAGTACTTC
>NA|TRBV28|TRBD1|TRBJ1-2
CASSSPPGTEKANYGYTF
TGTGCCAGCAGTTCCCCTCCCGGGACAGAGAAGGCTAACTATGGCTACACCTTC
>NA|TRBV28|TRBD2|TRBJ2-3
CASSLAAGGRTDTQYF
TGTGCCAGCAGCCTCGCAGCGGGGGGCCGCACAGATACGCAGTATTTT
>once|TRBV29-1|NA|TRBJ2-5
CSVAGGETQYF
TGCAGCGTTGCTGGGGGGGAGACCCAGTACTTC
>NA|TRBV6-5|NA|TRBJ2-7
CASSVPGAVGQYF
TGTGCCAGCAGTGTCCCGGGGGCTGTTGGGCAGTACTTC
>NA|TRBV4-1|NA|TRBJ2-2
CASSPPVGGHGGELFF
TGCGCCAGCAGCCCGCCGGTTGGGGGGCACGGCGGGGAGCTGTTTTTT
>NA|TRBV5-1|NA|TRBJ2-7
CASSLGLGGEQYF
TGCGCCAGCAGCTTGGGCCTGGGTGGCGAGCAGTACTTC
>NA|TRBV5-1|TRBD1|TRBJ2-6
CASSSPTGAAGANVLTF
TGCGCCAGCAGCTCCCCGACAGGGGCAGCTGGGGCCAACGTCCTGACTTTC
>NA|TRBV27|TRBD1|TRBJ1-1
CASSLTGGRRTEAFF
TGTGCCAGCAGTTTAACAGGGGGCAGAAGAACTGAAGCTTTCTTT
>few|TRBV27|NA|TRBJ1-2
CASRPLDFRGYTF
TGTGCCAGCAGGCCCTTGGACTTCCGTGGCTACACCTTC
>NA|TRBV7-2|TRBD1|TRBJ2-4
CASSLANRGLLAKNIQYF
TGTGCCAGCAGCTTAGCAAACAGGGGATTATTAGCCAAAAACATTCAGTACTTC
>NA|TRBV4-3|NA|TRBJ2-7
CASSQDRLSYEQYF
TGCGCCAGCAGCCAAGACCGCCTCTCCTACGAGCAGTACTTC
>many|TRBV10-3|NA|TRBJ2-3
CAISEGDTGSDTQYF
TGTGCCATCAGTGAGGGGGATACCGGATCAGATACGCAGTATTTT
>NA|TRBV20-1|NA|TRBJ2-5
CSAHHQETQYF
TGCAGTGCCCACCACCAAGAGACCCAGTACTTC
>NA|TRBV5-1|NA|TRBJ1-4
CASSLGAVSSVGEKLFF
TGCGCCAGCAGCTTGGGGGCAGTGAGCAGCGTAGGTGAAAAACTGTTTTTT
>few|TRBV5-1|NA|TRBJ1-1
CASSLGGGRNTEAFF
TGCGCCAGCAGCTTGGGCGGGGGGCGGAACACTGAAGCTTTCTTT
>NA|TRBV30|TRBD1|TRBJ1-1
CAWRGQGAMGTFF
TGTGCCTGGAGGGGACAGGGCGCTATGGGGACTTTCTTT
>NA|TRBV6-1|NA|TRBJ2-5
CASGREETQYF
TGTGCCAGCGGCAGAGAGGAGACCCAGTACTTC
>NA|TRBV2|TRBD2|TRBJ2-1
CASSALWGGDEQFF
TGTGCCAGCAGTGCCCTCTGGGGGGGGGATGAGCAGTTCTTC
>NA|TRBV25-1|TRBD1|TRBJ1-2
CASSAGTAFGYTF
TGTGCCAGCAGTGCCGGGACAGCGTTCGGCTACACCTTC
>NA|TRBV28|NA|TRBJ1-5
CASSSTGRRNQPQHF
TGTGCCAGCAGTTCCACAGGCAGGAGAAATCAGCCCCAGCATTTT
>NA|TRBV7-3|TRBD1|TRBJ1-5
CASSLGTGPNQPQHF
TGTGCCAGCAGCTTGGGGACAGGGCCTAATCAGCCCCAGCATTTT
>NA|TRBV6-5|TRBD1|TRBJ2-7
CASRRQGGSYEQYF
TGTGCCAGCAGGAGACAGGGGGGGAGCTACGAGCAGTACTTC
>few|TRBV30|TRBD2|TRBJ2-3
CAWSVPSGGIRADTQYF
TGTGCCTGGAGTGTACCCAGCGGGGGGATCCGTGCAGATACGCAGTATTTT
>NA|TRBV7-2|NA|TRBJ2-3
CASSLGGTDTQYF
TGTGCCAGCAGCTTAGGGGGTACAGATACGCAGTATTTT
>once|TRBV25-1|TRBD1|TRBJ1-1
CASSETGQLNTEAFF
TGTGCCAGCAGTGAAACGGGACAGTTGAACACTGAAGCTTTCTTT
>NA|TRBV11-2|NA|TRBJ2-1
CASSISTGTRFF
TGTGCCAGCAGCATCTCGACAGGGACTCGGTTCTTC
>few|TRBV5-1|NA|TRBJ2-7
CASSLRDGSSYEQYF
TGCGCCAGCAGCCTACGGGACGGGAGCTCCTACGAGCAGTACTTC
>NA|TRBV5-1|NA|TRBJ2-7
CASSLDGPEEQYF
TGCGCCAGCAGCTTGGACGGCCCGGAGGAGCAGTACTTC
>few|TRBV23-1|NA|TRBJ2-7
CASHPTDSSYEQYF
TGCGCCAGCCACCCGACAGATTCGTCCTACGAGCAGTACTTC
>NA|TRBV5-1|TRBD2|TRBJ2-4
CASAEPGLAKNIQYF
TGCGCCAGCGCAGAGCCGGGACTAGCGAAAAACATTCAGTACTTC
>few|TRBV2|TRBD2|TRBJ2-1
CASLLSGAAEQFF
TGTGCCAGTTTACTAAGCGGGGCCGCTGAGCAGTTCTTC
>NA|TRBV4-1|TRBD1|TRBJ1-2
CASRLDRGDYGYTF
TGCGCCAGCAGACTGGACAGGGGAGACTATGGCTACACCTTC
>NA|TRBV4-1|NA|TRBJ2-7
CASSQPPPGTYEQYF
TGCGCCAGCAGCCAACCACCCCCGGGAACCTACGAGCAGTACTTC
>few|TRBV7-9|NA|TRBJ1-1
CASSRTNLNTEAFF
TGTGCCAGCAGCCGAACCAACTTAAACACTGAAGCTTTCTTT
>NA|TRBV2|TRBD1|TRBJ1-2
CASSIRTGAGYTF
TGTGCCAGCAGTATTAGGACAGGGGCTGGCTACACCTTC
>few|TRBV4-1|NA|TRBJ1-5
CASSQDPLDFYNQPQHF
TGCGCCAGCAGCCAAGATCCTCTGGATTTCTACAATCAGCCCCAGCATTTT
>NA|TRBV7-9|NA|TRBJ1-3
CASSFNGPGNTIYF
TGTGCCAGCAGCTTTAACGGACCTGGAAACACCATATATTTT
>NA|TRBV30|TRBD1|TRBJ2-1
CAWSVLRTGAGEQFF
TGTGCCTGGAGTGTACTCAGGACAGGGGCTGGGGAGCAGTTCTTC
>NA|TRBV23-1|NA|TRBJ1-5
CASSPTGGPSNQPQHF
TGCGCCAGCAGCCCTACCGGGGGGCCGAGCAATCAGCCCCAGCATTTT
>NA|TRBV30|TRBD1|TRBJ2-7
CAWSPRTGSYEQYF
TGTGCCTGGAGTCCGAGGACAGGTTCCTACGAGCAGTACTTC
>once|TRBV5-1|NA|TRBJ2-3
CASSLSGASTDTQYF
TGCGCCAGCAGCTTGAGCGGAGCTAGCACAGATACGCAGTATTTT
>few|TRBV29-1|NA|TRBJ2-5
CSGAPVGETQYF
TGCAGCGGGGCACCTGTAGGTGAGACCCAGTACTTC